This T cell receptor (beta chain) was obtained from a study of a mutant IDH1 vaccine in newly diagnosed glioma. Study details: Treated patients showed a male proportion of 62.5%, a female proportion of about 40%, and a mean age of about 44 years. Study-wide points: It seemed that pseudoprogression was not linked to changes in the top peripheral T cell clonotypes.

Repertoires were generated with immunoSEQ multiplex PCR, while TCRdb's copy carries only in-frame clones and drops some. The repertoire holds about 56,000 clones, roughly 76% seen once, with 5% to 6.5% in the top ten. Germline CDR1 is SGDLS and CDR2 is YYNGEE. Trimming left V 3 bases short and J 2 bases short, with 11 bases between. The CDR3 has 15 amino acids. As concerns this clone: Its antigen is not known.

Time point indicated: week 47, end of study. Each vaccine dose was 300 ug of mutant IDH1 20-mer peptide, with topical imiquimod. The input for sequencing was PBMCs, taken from a glioma patient whose treatment included an IDH1 peptide vaccine. The rearrangement uses TRBV9 and TRBJ2-2; D possibly corresponds to TRBD2 (6 bases). The TCR originated in a man in his fifties or sixties with glioma. The DNA for the CDR3 is TGTGCCAGCAGCGAGGGAGGTTTTAACACCGGGGAGCTGTTTTTT. This encodes CASSEGGFNTGELFF.